The sequence of this T cell receptor (beta chain) was determined in a study of PD-1 blockade in classical Hodgkin lymphoma. Background on the study: Intravenous delivery of nivolumab at 3 mg/kg to patients occurred every 2 weeks.

Documented time point: cycle 4 day 1 (C4D1), after less than seven weeks of nivolumab. Following autologous stem cell transplantation, relapse occurred in every patient, and exposure to brentuximab vedotin varied. TCRdb keeps only in-frame clones here, not all; method: immunoSEQ multiplex PCR. The repertoire holds roughly 90,000 clones, with about 83% as singletons. As concerns this clone: The antigen remains undetermined.

Overall study findings and caveats: Newly diagnosed patients had baseline TCR diversity that was reportedly lower than that of healthy donors. Patients starting nivolumab less than 1 year after ASCT had lower diversity and were excluded from later analyses.

Losses at the gene ends were 1 base for V and 5 bases for J; bases not matched to a gene: 4. CDR1 is SGHTA, CDR2 FQGTGA, per germline. This CDR3 is 14 amino acids long. Here the sequenced sample was peripheral blood mononuclear cells (PBMCs), taken before the fourth cycle of nivolumab. V usage is TRBV7-3 and J usage is TRBJ2-7; the match to TRBD2 covers 8 bases. The sequence derives from a human donor with classical Hodgkin lymphoma. The CDR3 coding sequence is TGTGCCAGCAGCTTAAACGGGAGGGCCGACGAGCAGTACTTC. As protein: CASSLNGRADEQYF.